The 8 T cell receptor beta chains listed next were all sequenced from one sample in a study of blood T cells in healthy people across ages. Sample-barcoded 5' priming and a J-beta primer mix drove a second PCR of about 7 to 11 cycles. TCRdb reprocessed the 5' RACE reads with MiXCR, giving one entry per CDR3 protein. The sample lists 1 million to 1.2 million distinct CDR3 sequences, less than 45% occurring once. Sequenced sample: blood. The receptor source for this set is a man between 18 and 35 years old in good health.

This clonotype was seen more than once but under ten times. The gene calls are TRBV6-2 or TRBV6-3 and TRBJ2-5; D is unresolved. The germline V and J ends were trimmed by 7 bases and 5 bases, with 11 bases remaining between them. This CDR3 contains 12 residues. Germline V gene lookup returns CDR1 MNHEY and CDR2 SVGEGT. Here the CDR3 reads CASTAPTETQYF. The CDR3 DNA follows: TGTGCCAGCACGGCCCCTACGGAGACCCAGTACTTC.

This clonotype was found a few times. V and J are TRBV25-1 and TRBJ1-2; 7 positions agree with TRBD1. The V segment lost 0 bases and the J segment 9 bases; nucleotides outside the gene matches: 10. This CDR3 contains 15 residues. Per germline, CDR1 MGHDK and CDR2 SYGVNS. The CDR3 here is CASSEYPYRGLSYTF. CDR3 sequence (DNA): TGTGCCAGCAGTGAATATCCCTACAGGGGTTTGAGCTACACCTTC.

This rearrangement joins TRBV12-3 or TRBV12-4 to TRBJ1-2, with D unclear. The CDR3 contains 13 residues. Trimming took off 11 bases at V and 6 bases at J, with 19 bases between the two ends. The CDR3 reads CASSTEGGDGYTF. The CDR3 DNA follows: TGTGCCTCTAGTACCGAGGGCGGTGATGGCTACACCTTC.

The V gene is TRBV20-1, the J gene TRBJ2-5; no clear D. Near its end, the DNA agrees better with TRBJ2-7, so the J call may be wrong. The CDR3 sequence is 12 residues long. Germline-derived CDR1 and CDR2 are DFQATT and SNEGSKA (reference sequence). CDR3 sequence: CSASDHLYEQYF. CDR3 nucleotides: TGCAGTGCTAGTGACCACCTTTACGAGCAGTACTTC.

To note about this clonotype: This CDR3 is missing its conserved last phenylalanine or tryptophan, likely due to a read error. The chain employs TRBV2 and TRBJ2-1; tentatively, D is TRBD2 (5 bases). Between the trimmed V and J ends, which lost 5 bases and 0 bases, there was a span of 14 bases. CDR1 and CDR2 from the germline V gene are SNHLY and FYNNEI. There are 16 residues in the CDR3. The CDR3: CASSSLAGSSYNEQFS. Here the CDR3 DNA reads TGTGCCAGCAGTAGCTTAGCTGGGAGCTCCTACAATGAGCAGTTCTCC.

The genes are TRBV20-1 and TRBJ2-1; 10 bases fit TRBD1. Gene TRBJ2-7 matches the end of the DNA better, so the J call may be wrong. The CDR3 loop spans 16 amino acids. Per germline, CDR1 DFQATT and CDR2 SNEGSKA (reference sequence). CDR3 residues: CSASSLPDRGGYEQYF. CDR3 nucleotides: TGCAGTGCTAGTTCGCTCCCGGACAGGGGGGGTTACGAGCAGTACTTC.

CDR3 nucleotides: TGCGCCAGCAGCCGGCTCAGAGGTACTAGCACAGATACGCAGTATTTT. Its protein is CASSRLRGTSTDTQYF. The chain carries TRBV5-1 and TRBJ2-3; no definite D call. Germline CDR1 is SGHRS and CDR2 is YFSETQ. The CDR3 has 16 residues. V lost 4 bases to trimming and J lost 0 bases, with 15 bases between them.

The chain carries TRBV5-1 and TRBJ1-1; D is undetermined. Germline-derived CDR1 and CDR2 are SGHRS and YFSETQ. The CDR3 covers 16 residues. Trimming cost V 1 base and J 1 base, with 14 bases left between them. The DNA for the CDR3 is TGCGCCAGCAGCTTGCCAAGGAGGTCCCAGAACACTGAAGCTTTCTTT. Translating gives CASSLPRRSQNTEAFF.